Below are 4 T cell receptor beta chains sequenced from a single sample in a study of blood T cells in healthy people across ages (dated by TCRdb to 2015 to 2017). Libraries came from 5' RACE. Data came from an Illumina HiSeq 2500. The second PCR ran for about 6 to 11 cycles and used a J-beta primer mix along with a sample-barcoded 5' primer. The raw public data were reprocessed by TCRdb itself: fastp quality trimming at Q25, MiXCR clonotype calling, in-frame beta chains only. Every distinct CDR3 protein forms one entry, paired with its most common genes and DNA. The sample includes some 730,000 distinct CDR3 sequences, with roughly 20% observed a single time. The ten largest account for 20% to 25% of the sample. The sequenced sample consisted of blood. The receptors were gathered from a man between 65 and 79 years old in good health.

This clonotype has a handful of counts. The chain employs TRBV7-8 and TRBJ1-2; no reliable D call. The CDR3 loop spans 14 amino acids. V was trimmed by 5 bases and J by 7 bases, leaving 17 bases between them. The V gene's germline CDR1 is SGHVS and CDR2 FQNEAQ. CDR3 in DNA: TGTGCCAGCAGCCCCCGGGTCCTAGGCGGTGGCTACACCTTC. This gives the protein CASSPRVLGGGYTF. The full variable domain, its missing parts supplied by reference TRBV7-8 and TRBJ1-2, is GAGVSQSPRYKVAKRGQDVALRCDPISGHVSLFWYQQALGQGPEFLTYFQNEAQLDKSGLPSDRFFAERPEGSVSTLKIQRTQQEDSAVYLCASSPRVLGGGYTFGSGTRLTVV.

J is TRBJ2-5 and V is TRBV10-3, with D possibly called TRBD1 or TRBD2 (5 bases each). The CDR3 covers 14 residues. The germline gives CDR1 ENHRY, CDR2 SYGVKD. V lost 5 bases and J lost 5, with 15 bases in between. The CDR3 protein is CAISPGPDWETQYF. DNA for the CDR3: TGTGCCATCAGTCCGGGACCCGACTGGGAGACCCAGTACTTC.

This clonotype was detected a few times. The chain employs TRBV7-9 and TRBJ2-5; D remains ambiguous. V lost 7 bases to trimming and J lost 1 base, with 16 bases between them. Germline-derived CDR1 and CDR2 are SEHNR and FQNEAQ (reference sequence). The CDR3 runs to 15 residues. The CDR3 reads CASTKNSVAQETQYF. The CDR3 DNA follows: TGTGCCAGCACCAAAAATTCGGTAGCCCAAGAGACCCAGTACTTC.

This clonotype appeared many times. The CDR3 sequence: CASSLGQGLGEQYF. In DNA, the CDR3 is TGTGCCAGCAGCTTGGGGCAGGGGTTGGGGGAGCAGTACTTC. The gene calls are TRBV7-6 and TRBJ2-5; maybe TRBD1 (6 bases). This CDR3 has 14 amino acids. Germline V gene lookup returns CDR1 SGHVS and CDR2 FNYEAQ. V shed 3 bases and J shed 11 bases, with 19 bases lying between them.